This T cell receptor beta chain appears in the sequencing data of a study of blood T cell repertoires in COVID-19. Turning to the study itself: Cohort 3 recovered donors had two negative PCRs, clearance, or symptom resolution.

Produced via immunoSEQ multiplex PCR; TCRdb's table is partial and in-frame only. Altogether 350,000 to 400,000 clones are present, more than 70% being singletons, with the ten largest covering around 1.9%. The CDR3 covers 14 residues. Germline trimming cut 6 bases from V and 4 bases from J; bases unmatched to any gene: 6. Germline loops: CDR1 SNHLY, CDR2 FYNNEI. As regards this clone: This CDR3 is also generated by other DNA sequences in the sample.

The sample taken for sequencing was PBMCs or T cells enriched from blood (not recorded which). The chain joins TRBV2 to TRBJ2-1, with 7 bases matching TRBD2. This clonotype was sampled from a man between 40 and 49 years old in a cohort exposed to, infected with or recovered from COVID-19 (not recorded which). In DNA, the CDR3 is TGTGCCAGCAGCAGACTAGCAGGATACAATGAGCAGTTCTTC. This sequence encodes CASSRLAGYNEQFF.